Each of the 31 T cell receptor beta chains below was sequenced from the same sample in a study of T-cell memory formation after mild COVID-19. Via MiXCR, TCRdb re-called the 5' RACE reads, giving one row per CDR3 protein. The data contain about 470,000 distinct CDR3 sequences, approximately 25% of them singletons. Source material: PBMCs or a T cell subset sorted from them (not recorded which). The receptor set was obtained from an adult woman who had mild COVID-19 (a few samples of this study predate the infection). Cell type and time point are not known.

The CDR3 loop is CASSYGREVQQYF. In DNA, the CDR3 is TGTGCCAGCAGTTATGGCAGGGAGGTGCAGCAGTACTTC. V is TRBV12-3 or TRBV12-4 and J is TRBJ2-7; a weak D match, TRBD2 (6 bases). The CDR3 totals 13 residues. With 4 bases removed from V and 8 bases from J, the gap between germline ends came to 15 bases.

This clonotype occurred a few times. The V gene is TRBV10-3, the J gene TRBJ2-1; 12 bases fit TRBD2. The V gene's germline CDR1 is ENHRY and CDR2 SYGVKD. CDR3 length: 15 amino acids. V lost 6 bases, J lost 6 bases, and 6 bases stayed unmatched. CDR3 loop: CAIRRTSGMSNEQFF. CDR3 nucleotides: TGTGCCATCAGGAGGACTAGCGGGATGAGCAATGAGCAGTTCTTC.

This clonotype came up a few times. The gene calls are TRBV12-3 or TRBV12-4 and TRBJ1-5; D is unresolved. CDR3 size: 13 residues. The V gene lost 4 bases and the J gene lost 4 bases, with 8 bases spanning the gap. CDR3 residues: CASSSEKNQPQHF. DNA of the CDR3: TGTGCCAGCAGTTCCGAGAAAAATCAGCCCCAGCATTTT.

The table lists this clonotype with a few counts. The V and J genes are TRBV15 and TRBJ2-7; possibly TRBD1 for D (6 bases). The germline gives CDR1 LNHNV, CDR2 YYDKDF (reference sequence). Trimming took 1 base from V and 6 from J, leaving 13 bases between them. The CDR3 runs 14 residues. The CDR3 reads CATSRGGTIGEQYF. CDR3 bases: TGTGCCACCAGCAGAGGGGGGACAATCGGCGAGCAGTACTTC.

This chain links TRBV18 with TRBJ2-1; no definite D call. The CDR3 loop spans 15 amino acids. Trimming shortened V by 0 bases and J by 0 bases, and 6 bases separated the two germline ends. Germline assignment: CDR1 KGHSH and CDR2 LQKENI. This CDR3 reads CASSPPGNSYNEQFF. Here the CDR3 DNA reads TGTGCCAGCTCACCACCCGGTAACTCCTACAATGAGCAGTTCTTC.

The V and J genes are TRBV5-1 and TRBJ2-7; 7 nucleotides line up with TRBD1. V was clipped by 5 bases and J by 1 base; unmatched bases: 6. Germline V lookup: CDR1 SGHRS, CDR2 YFSETQ. The CDR3 sequence is 14 residues long. CDR3 in amino acids: CASRRDSFSYEQYF. The CDR3 DNA sequence: TGCGCCAGCAGACGGGACAGCTTTTCCTACGAGCAGTACTTC.

The rearrangement joins TRBV20-1 to TRBJ2-7, with a possible D match to TRBD2 (5 bases). The V end lost 0 bases, the J end lost 3 bases, and 18 bases lay between the germline ends. Germline-derived CDR1 and CDR2 are DFQATT and SNEGSKA (reference sequence). CDR3 length equals 16 residues. CDR3 in amino acids: CSARDRNRAGDYEQYF. CDR3 DNA: TGCAGTGCTAGAGATCGAAATCGGGCCGGGGACTACGAGCAGTACTTC.

The chain recombines TRBV6-5 with TRBJ2-1; possible D gene TRBD1, 5 bases. The V and J ends lost 2 bases and 2 bases respectively, with 10 bases between them. The CDR3 is 15 amino acids. CDR1 and CDR2 from the germline V gene are MNHEY and SVGAGI. CDR3 in DNA: TGTGCCAGCAGTTACGGCAGGGTAGCCTACAATGAGCAGTTCTTC. This translates into CASSYGRVAYNEQFF.

The V and J genes are TRBV13 and TRBJ2-5; D is tentatively TRBD1 or TRBD2 (5 bases each). CDR3 length: 13 residues. CDR1 and CDR2 (germline): PRHDT, FYEKMQ (reference sequence). Deletions cut 8 bases from V and 4 bases from J, with 14 bases between. The CDR3: CASQQGASETQYF. The CDR3 region has the DNA TGTGCCAGCCAGCAGGGAGCGTCAGAGACCCAGTACTTC.

The chain uses TRBV5-8 and TRBJ1-4; a weak D match, TRBD1 (5 bases). CDR3 length: 16 amino acids. Trimming took off 5 bases at V and 5 bases at J, with 19 bases between the two ends. Germline V lookup: CDR1 SGHTS, CDR2 YDEGEE. In nucleotides, the CDR3 is TGTGCCAGCAGTTCAGGGATAGGGACTAAAAATGAAAAACTGTTTTTT. Translating gives CASSSGIGTKNEKLFF.

The chain couples TRBV6-1 to TRBJ2-7, with D maybe TRBD2 (6 bases). This CDR3 has 15 amino acids. The germline CDR1 and CDR2 sequences are MNHNS and SASEGT. Deletions cut 9 bases from V and 0 bases from J, with 18 bases between. The CDR3 protein is CASTPRRGSSYEQYF. CDR3 in DNA: TGTGCCAGTACCCCCCGGCGGGGCAGCTCCTACGAGCAGTACTTC.

The rearrangement links TRBV7-2 to TRBJ2-3; 9 bases line up with TRBD1. CDR1 and CDR2 (germline): SGHTA, FQGNSA. The junction had 11 bases not matched to a gene; V was cut back by 4 bases and J by 9 bases. This CDR3 comprises 15 residues. CDR3 DNA: TGTGCCAGCAGCTCCGGGACAGGGTTGATCGGGACGCAGTATTTT. This translates into CASSSGTGLIGTQYF.

V and J are TRBV7-6 and TRBJ2-5, with 7 bases lining up with TRBD1. Germline values: CDR1 SGHVS, CDR2 FNYEAQ. The CDR3 runs to 14 residues. The trim removed 4 bases at V and 1 base at J, leaving 3 bases unmatched. The CDR3 DNA reads TGTGCCAGCAGCTCCCGACAGGGCCAAGAGACCCAGTACTTC. This translates into CASSSRQGQETQYF. The full variable domain, with the rest looked up from reference TRBV7-6 and TRBJ2-5, is GAGVSQSPRYKVTKRGQDVALRCDPISGHVSLYWYRQALGQGPEFLTYFNYEAQQDKSGLPNDRFSAERPEGSISTLTIQRTEQRDSAMYRCASSSRQGQETQYFGPGTRLLVL.

The CDR3 is CASSFLMTGPNEKLFF. The DNA for the CDR3 is TGTGCCAGCAGCTTCCTTATGACAGGTCCTAATGAAAAACTGTTTTTT. The chain couples TRBV11-2 to TRBJ1-4; TRBD1 is a possible D gene (6 bases). Germline assignment: CDR1 SGHAT and CDR2 FQNNGV. This CDR3 spans 16 amino acids. V was cut by 3 bases and J by 3 bases, with 14 bases left in between.

This clonotype was seen at least ten times. For the CDR3, the DNA is TGTGCCAGCAGTTTAATAGCGGGGAGGGGCGAGCAGTACTTC. Translated: CASSLIAGRGEQYF. This chain joins TRBV12-3 or TRBV12-4 and TRBJ2-7; 8 nucleotides align to TRBD2. This CDR3 has 14 residues. J gave up 6 bases and V 2 bases, and 6 bases lay outside the gene matches.

The chain uses TRBV12-3 or TRBV12-4 and TRBJ1-1, with 9 bases aligning to TRBD1. This CDR3 has 12 amino acids. The V gene end was trimmed by 6 bases and the J gene end by 10 bases; junction bases not matched to a gene: 6. Written as DNA, the CDR3 is TGTGCCAGCAGCACCGTGGACAGGGGAGCTTTCTTT. This sequence encodes CASSTVDRGAFF.

This clonotype was observed a few times. The V and J genes are TRBV4-3 and TRBJ2-1; TRBD2 matches at 7 bases. The CDR3 covers 15 residues. The V gene end was trimmed by 4 bases and the J gene end by 7 bases; junction bases not matched to a gene: 10. Germline CDR1 LGHNA, CDR2 YSLEER. The DNA of the CDR3 is TGCGCCAGCAGCCCCCGGGACTACTCCAGGAATGAGCAGTTCTTC. Amino acid sequence: CASSPRDYSRNEQFF.

There are a few counts of this clonotype. V usage is TRBV5-5 and J usage is TRBJ1-1; D ambiguous. CDR1 and CDR2 (germline): SGHKS, YYEKEE (reference sequence). Trimming stripped 1 base from V and 5 bases from J, with 12 bases between. CDR3 length: 14 residues. This CDR3 reads CASSLSLLRTEAFF. As DNA, the CDR3 is TGTGCCAGCAGCTTGAGCCTACTACGGACTGAAGCTTTCTTT.

This clonotype was seen a few times. The chain uses TRBV23-1 and TRBJ2-1; D possibly corresponds to TRBD1 (7 bases). TRBV23-1 is treated as an ORF (open reading frame) with a function not yet certain. The CDR3 has 14 amino acids. The V end was cut by 0 bases, the J end by 12 bases, with 15 bases between. In nucleotides, the CDR3 is TGCGCCAGCAGTCAATCCCTTCAGGGGGGATGGCAGTTCTTC. This gives the protein CASSQSLQGGWQFF.

Only a few counts were recorded for this clonotype. The chain uses TRBV5-1 and TRBJ1-2; TRBD1 aligns across 10 bases. Germline trimming cut 4 bases from V and 6 bases from J; bases unmatched to any gene: 12. Looked up from germline, CDR1 is SGHRS and CDR2 is YFSETQ. The CDR3 spans 16 residues. In DNA, the CDR3 is TGCGCCAGCAGCCCCTCCCCGGACAGGGGGGATAATGGCTACACCTTC. Its protein is CASSPSPDRGDNGYTF.

This clonotype has more than one count but fewer than ten. The chain couples TRBV25-1 to TRBJ2-7, with TRBD2 as a possible D gene (6 bases). The ends were cut back, 5 bases at V and 5 bases at J, with 19 bases in the middle. CDR1 is MGHDK, CDR2 SYGVNS, per germline. This CDR3 region has 15 residues. In DNA form, the CDR3 reads TGTGCCAGCAGTCCGGCGGAGGGGAGTATCCACGAGCAGTACTTC. Its protein is CASSPAEGSIHEQYF.

V and J are TRBV5-1 and TRBJ2-3; no clear D gene. V lost 0 bases, J lost 0 bases, and 8 bases lay in between. The CDR3 is 15 amino acids. Germline values: CDR1 SGHRS, CDR2 YFSETQ. The CDR3 coding sequence is TGCGCCAGCAGCTTGGCCCCCTGGAGCACAGATACGCAGTATTTT. It translates to CASSLAPWSTDTQYF.

The chain combines TRBV7-2 with TRBJ1-2, with D hard to call. This CDR3 contains 10 residues. Germline V gene sequence: CDR1 SGHTA, CDR2 FQGNSA. Trimming stripped 6 bases from V and 4 bases from J, with 3 bases between. CDR3 nucleotide sequence: TGTGCCAGCAGTACCTATGGCTACACCTTC. It codes for CASSTYGYTF.

The CDR3: CASSAEWTQYF. The CDR3 region has the DNA TGTGCCAGCAGCGCAGAGTGGACCCAGTACTTC. This chain joins TRBV7-9 and TRBJ2-5; D is uncertain. V lost 5 bases to trimming and J lost 7 bases, with 8 bases between them. The CDR3 runs 11 residues. From germline, CDR1 is SEHNR and CDR2 FQNEAQ (reference sequence).

The chain carries TRBV4-1 and TRBJ1-5; no firm D call. CDR1 MGHRA and CDR2 YSYEKL come from the germline V gene. The CDR3 is made up of 13 amino acids. V was cut by 0 bases and J by 9 bases, with 9 bases left in between. CDR3 sequence (DNA): TGCGCCAGCAGCCAAGAACCGACGTGGCCCCAGCATTTT. Residues: CASSQEPTWPQHF.

The genes are TRBV7-9 and TRBJ2-1, with unresolved D. Trimming shortened V by 7 bases and J by 9 bases, and 10 bases separated the two germline ends. This CDR3 region has 11 residues. From germline, CDR1 is SEHNR and CDR2 FQNEAQ (reference sequence). CDR3 coding DNA: TGTGCCAGCACGCTAAAGCTTGAGCAGTTCTTC. It yields the protein CASTLKLEQFF.

The chain combines TRBV7-9 with TRBJ2-5, with 7 bases identical to TRBD1. The ends lost 2 bases at V and 2 bases at J; junction bases unmatched: 5. The CDR3 has 15 amino acids. Germline-derived CDR1 and CDR2 are SEHNR and FQNEAQ (reference sequence). The CDR3 region has the DNA TGTGCCAGCAGCTTAAAGGACAGGTGGCAAGAGACCCAGTACTTC. Translated, it gives CASSLKDRWQETQYF.

This clonotype turned up a few times. The chain has TRBV11-2 and TRBJ2-5; D is undetermined. The CDR3 covers 15 residues. CDR1 SGHAT and CDR2 FQNNGV come from the germline V gene. Trimming stripped 0 bases from V and 7 bases from J, with 15 bases between. The CDR3 nucleotides read TGTGCCAGCAGCTTAGACGACACGACGACGGGGACCCAGTACTTC. Its translation: CASSLDDTTTGTQYF.

This clonotype has just a few counts. J is TRBJ1-6 and V is TRBV7-2, with 7 bases that match TRBD1. The length of the CDR3 is 13 residues. The V gene end was trimmed by 5 bases and the J gene end by 8 bases; junction bases not matched to a gene: 3. CDR1 and CDR2 from the germline V gene are SGHTA and FQGNSA. CDR3 sequence reads: CASSRDRYSPLHF. CDR3 sequence (DNA): TGTGCCAGCAGCCGGGACAGATATTCACCCCTCCACTTT.

This clonotype was recorded once. The chain carries TRBV27 and TRBJ2-7; possibly TRBD1 for D (5 bases). This CDR3 is built from 14 residues. Germline-derived CDR1 and CDR2 are MNHEY and SMNVEV (reference sequence). V was shortened by 2 bases and J by 2 bases, with 10 bases between the two germline ends. The CDR3 here is CASSLRGIAYEQYF. In nucleotides, the CDR3 is TGTGCCAGCAGTTTAAGGGGAATTGCCTACGAGCAGTACTTC.

This rearrangement joins TRBV6-6 to TRBJ2-7; TRBD1 might be the D (7 bases). CDR3 length: 15 amino acids. The germline V gene has CDR1 MNHNY and CDR2 SVGAGI (reference sequence). V was trimmed by 6 bases and J by 3 bases, leaving 18 bases between them. The CDR3 loop is CASREGQTVFYEQYF. The CDR3 DNA sequence: TGTGCCAGCAGGGAGGGACAGACCGTTTTCTACGAGCAGTACTTC.